The 18 T cell receptor beta chains presented below share a single source sample, sequenced in a study of T cells and Merkel cell carcinoma outcomes. Measured with immunoSEQ multiplex PCR; TCRdb has only the in-frame clones, and not every one. The sample consists of roughly 3,100 clones, roughly 79% of them appearing once. The sequencing sample was made of tumor tissue from Merkel cell carcinoma. The receptors come from a human donor with Merkel cell carcinoma.

The V and J genes are TRBV7-2 and TRBJ2-2, with 12 bases lining up with TRBD1. Germline trimming cut 6 bases from V and 6 bases from J; bases unmatched to any gene: 2. The CDR3 has 14 residues. Germline V gives CDR1 SGHTA, CDR2 FQGNSA. CDR3 protein: CASRGQGAAGELFF. DNA of the CDR3: TGTGCCAGCAGGGGACAGGGGGCGGCCGGGGAGCTGTTTTTT.

The sample holds a few counts of this clone. The chain carries TRBV27 and TRBJ2-7; D possibly corresponds to TRBD1 (6 bases). The CDR3 runs 14 residues. Germline lookup yields CDR1 MNHEY and CDR2 SMNVEV (reference sequence). Trimming shortened V by 2 bases and J by 0 bases, and 8 bases separated the two germline ends. CDR3 in amino acids: CASSLRGGSYEQYF. The CDR3 DNA reads as TGTGCCAGCAGTTTAAGAGGGGGCTCCTACGAGCAGTACTTC.

This chain joins TRBV7-9 and TRBJ2-1, with no clear D. CDR3 size: 15 residues. V gave up 5 bases and J gave up 5 bases, with 16 bases separating them. Germline V gene sequence: CDR1 SEHNR, CDR2 FQNEAQ (reference sequence). The CDR3 here is CASSDSLTKNNEQFF. In nucleotides, the CDR3 is TGTGCCAGCAGCGACTCCTTAACGAAGAACAATGAGCAGTTCTTC.

The rearrangement joins TRBV19 to TRBJ1-6; 8 positions agree with TRBD1. Germline lookup yields CDR1 LNHDA and CDR2 SQIVND (reference sequence). This CDR3 is built from 14 residues. V shed 3 bases, J shed 10 bases, and the junction held 5 bases outside the gene matches. The chain's CDR3 is CASSITGGESPLHF. In DNA, the CDR3 is TGTGCCAGTAGTATTACAGGGGGAGAATCACCCCTCCACTTT.

This chain uses TRBV19 with TRBJ2-1, with D possibly matching TRBD2 (5 bases). Trimming removed 5 bases from V and 8 bases from J, with 13 bases in between. There are 13 residues in the CDR3. CDR1 and CDR2 from the germline V gene are LNHDA and SQIVND (reference sequence). The DNA of the CDR3 is TGTGCCAGTAGTGGATGGATGGGAGATGAGCAGTTCTTC. Encoded protein: CASSGWMGDEQFF.

This sequence joins TRBV23-1 and TRBJ1-5; D unresolved. TRBV23-1 is flagged as an ORF with uncertain function. The CDR3 runs to 17 residues. V gave up 4 bases and J gave up 0 bases, with 16 bases separating them. As DNA, the CDR3 is TGCGCCAGCAGTCCGCTAAACCCGTACAATAGCAATCAGCCCCAGCATTTT. Translating it yields CASSPLNPYNSNQPQHF.

The V and J genes are TRBV4-1 and TRBJ1-6; 7 bases fit TRBD1. CDR3 length equals 21 residues. Germline V gene lookup returns CDR1 MGHRA and CDR2 YSYEKL. The junction had 22 bases not matched to a gene; V was cut back by 1 base and J by 7 bases. CDR3 residues: CASSQGSFLFRGFDLNSPLHF. As DNA, the CDR3 is TGCGCCAGCAGCCAAGGTAGTTTTTTATTCAGGGGGTTTGACCTAAATTCACCCCTCCACTTT.

The rearrangement links TRBV7-6 to TRBJ2-7; a possible D gene is TRBD2 (5 bases). The germline V gene encodes CDR1 SGHVS and CDR2 FNYEAQ. Trimming cost V 1 base and J 4 bases, with 11 bases left between them. The CDR3 is 14 amino acids. The CDR3 nucleotides are TGTGCCAGCAGCTTAGGGGCCGGGGAGTACGAGCAGTACTTC. It codes for CASSLGAGEYEQYF. The full variable domain, with the rest looked up from reference TRBV7-6 and TRBJ2-7, is GAGVSQSPRYKVTKRGQDVALRCDPISGHVSLYWYRQALGQGPEFLTYFNYEAQQDKSGLPNDRFSAERPEGSISTLTIQRTEQRDSAMYRCASSLGAGEYEQYFGPGTRLTVT.

This clone was detected once. The chain carries TRBV7-9 and TRBJ1-6; TRBD1 might be the D (5 bases). V was pared by 3 bases and J by 3 bases, with 12 bases between. The CDR3 extends over 16 amino acids. Germline V gene lookup returns CDR1 SEHNR and CDR2 FQNEAQ (reference sequence). CDR3 sequence: CASSFGSGFYNSPLHF. As DNA, the CDR3 is TGTGCCAGCAGCTTTGGTTCAGGGTTCTATAATTCACCCCTCCACTTT.

The genes are TRBV9 and TRBJ2-1; D is perhaps TRBD2 (5 bases). CDR1 is SGDLS, CDR2 YYNGEE, per germline. The length of the CDR3 is 14 residues. V was trimmed by 2 bases and J by 12 bases, leaving 18 bases between them. The CDR3 region has the DNA TGTGCCAGCAGCGTCCCGGCGGGCGGCAACATGCAGTTCTTC. This codes for CASSVPAGGNMQFF.

This clone was seen only a few times. This CDR3 is CASALGLVIEETQYF. CDR3 DNA sequence: TGTGCTAGTGCCCTCGGACTAGTGATTGAGGAGACCCAGTACTTC. The chain recombines TRBV12-5 with TRBJ2-5; TRBD2 agrees at 7 bases. The trim removed 7 bases at V and 5 bases at J, leaving 13 bases unmatched. This CDR3 has 15 amino acids. Per the germline V gene, CDR1 is LGHNT and CDR2 is FRNRAP. The full variable domain, its missing parts supplied by reference TRBV12-5 and TRBJ2-5, is DARVTQTPRHKVTEMGQEVTMRCQPILGHNTVFWYRQTMMQGLELLAYFRNRAPLDDSGMPKDRFSAEMPDATLATLKIQPSEPRDSAVYFCASALGLVIEETQYFGPGTRLLVL.

The chain links TRBV5-1 to TRBJ1-2; TRBD1 agrees at 10 bases. V trimming: 2 bases; J trimming: 8 bases; junction bases outside the gene matches: 9. In germline, CDR1 is SGHRS, CDR2 YFSETQ. This CDR3 has 15 residues. The CDR3 spells CASSFGGQGSGGYTF. The CDR3, as DNA: TGCGCCAGCAGCTTCGGGGGACAGGGGTCTGGCGGCTACACCTTC.

With respect to this clone: A read error may explain this, as a much larger clone is one base away. The rearrangement joins TRBV9 to TRBJ2-5; D unclear. The CDR3 spans 13 residues. The germline V gene encodes CDR1 SGDLS and CDR2 YYNGEE. V was clipped by 5 bases and J by 2 bases, with 10 bases between them. In DNA form, the CDR3 reads TGTGCCAGCAGTTCGGAACATCAAGAGACCCAGTACTTC. Protein: CASSSEHQETQYF.

This clone is a singleton in its sample. The rearrangement uses TRBV7-7 and TRBJ2-7; D gene uncertain. Germline loops: CDR1 SSHAT, CDR2 FNYEAQ (reference sequence). The CDR3 spans 14 residues. Trimming took off 4 bases at V and 1 base at J, with 11 bases between the two ends. CDR3 loop: CASSSTISSYEQYF. The CDR3 DNA follows: TGTGCCAGCAGCTCCACGATCTCTTCCTACGAGCAGTACTTC.

The V call is TRBV5-4, the J call TRBJ1-1; TRBD1 might be the D (5 bases). This CDR3 is built from 15 residues. Trimming left V 5 bases short and J 4 bases short, with 18 bases between. Germline-derived CDR1 and CDR2 are SGHNT and YYREEE (reference sequence). The CDR3, as DNA: TGTGCCAGCAGGGAGGAAGGGGCGCTGGGCACTGAAGCTTTCTTT. Translated: CASREEGALGTEAFF.

The rearrangement links TRBV7-9 to TRBJ2-5; D is perhaps TRBD1 (5 bases). The germline V gene has CDR1 SEHNR and CDR2 FQNEAQ (reference sequence). The CDR3 covers 15 residues. V lost 5 bases to trimming and J lost 1 base, with 14 bases between them. The CDR3 spells CASSLLKGSQETQYF. The CDR3 bases are TGTGCCAGCAGCCTACTTAAGGGGTCCCAAGAGACCCAGTACTTC.

The genes are TRBV20-1 and TRBJ2-5; maybe TRBD1 (5 bases). This CDR3 is built from 11 residues. CDR1 DFQATT and CDR2 SNEGSKA come from the germline V gene (reference sequence). V was pared by 3 bases and J by 5 bases, with 7 bases between. The CDR3 coding sequence is TGCAGTGCTAGTAAGGGGGAGACCCAGTACTTC. It encodes CSASKGETQYF.

The chain carries TRBV7-6 and TRBJ1-1; tentatively, D is TRBD1 (5 bases). V shed 3 bases and J shed 0 bases, with 8 bases lying between them. CDR1 SGHVS and CDR2 FNYEAQ come from the germline V gene. This CDR3 is 14 amino acids long. This chain's CDR3 is CASSFGGVNTEAFF. In DNA form, the CDR3 reads TGTGCCAGCAGCTTTGGGGGAGTGAACACTGAAGCTTTCTTT.